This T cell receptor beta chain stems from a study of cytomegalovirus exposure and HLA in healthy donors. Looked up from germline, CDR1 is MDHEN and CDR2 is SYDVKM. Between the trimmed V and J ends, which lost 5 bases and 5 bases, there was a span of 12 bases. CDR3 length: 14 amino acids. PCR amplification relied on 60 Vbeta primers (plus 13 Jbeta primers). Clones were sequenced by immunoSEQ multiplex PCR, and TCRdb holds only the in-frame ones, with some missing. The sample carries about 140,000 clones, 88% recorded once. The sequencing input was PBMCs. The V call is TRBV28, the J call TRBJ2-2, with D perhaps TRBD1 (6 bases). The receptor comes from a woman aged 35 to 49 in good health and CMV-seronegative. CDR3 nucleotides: TGTGCCAGCAGTCCATACAGGGAAACCGGGGAGCTGTTTTTT. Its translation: CASSPYRETGELFF. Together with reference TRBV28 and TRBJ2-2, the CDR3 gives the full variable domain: DVKVTQSSRYLVKRTGEKVFLECVQDMDHENMFWYRQDPGLGLRLIYFSYDVKMKEKGDIPEGYSVSREKKERFSLILESASTNQTSMYLCASSPYRETGELFFGEGSRLTVL.